Listed below are T cell receptor beta chains from one sample, sequenced in a study of regulatory T cells in long-lasting Graves disease. TCRdb reprocessed the multiplex PCR reads via MiXCR and lists one record per CDR3 protein. The sample includes 300,000 to 350,000 distinct CDR3 sequences, 20% of them seen just once. The sample was peripheral blood mononuclear cells (PBMCs), taken when the disease was refractory, from a patient treated with antithyroid drugs. The receptors come from a female donor with Graves disease. The CDR3 runs from the conserved cysteine through the conserved F or W. A D gene is named only where the DNA matches it firmly. Clone size, where shown, is once, few, many, or a class for clones that have expanded.

j_call d_call clone_size v_call cdr3_aa cdr3_nt
TRBJ1-1 - - TRBV4-3 CASSQAGGLITEAFF TGCGCCAGCAGCCAAGCTGGCGGGCTAATCACTGAAGCTTTCTTT
TRBJ1-1 TRBD1 - TRBV19 CASRPGGDRGNTEAFF TGTGCCAGTCGACCCGGGGGGGACAGGGGGAACACTGAAGCTTTCTTT
TRBJ2-7 TRBD2 many TRBV2 CASSLTSYGSYEQYF TGTGCCAGCAGTCTGACTAGCTATGGCTCCTACGAGCAGTACTTC
TRBJ1-2 - many TRBV12-3/TRBV12-4 CASSPLQGAYGYTF TGTGCCAGCAGTCCCCTACAAGGAGCCTATGGCTACACCTTC
TRBJ2-1 - few TRBV7-9 CASSPDSLYNEQFF TGTGCCAGCAGCCCGGACAGCTTGTACAATGAGCAGTTCTTC
TRBJ2-2 - few TRBV5-4 CASSNEGELFF TGTGCCAGCAGCAACGAGGGGGAGCTGTTTTTT
TRBJ2-7 - many TRBV2 CASTVGRAAYEQYF TGTGCCAGCACCGTGGGCAGGGCCGCCTACGAGCAGTACTTC
TRBJ1-2 - many TRBV7-9 CASSFGPAGEGYTF TGTGCCAGCAGCTTTGGCCCGGCAGGGGAAGGCTACACCTTC
TRBJ1-5 - many TRBV6-5 CASSYSLVHSGNQPQHF TGTGCCAGCAGTTACTCGTTGGTACATTCGGGCAATCAGCCCCAGCATTTT
TRBJ1-1 - - TRBV18 CASSQTVENTEAFF TGTGCCAGCTCACAGACTGTCGAGAACACTGAAGCTTTCTTT
TRBJ2-7 - many TRBV5-1 CASKEGGSYEQYF TGCGCCAGCAAGGAGGGAGGTTCCTACGAGCAGTACTTC
TRBJ2-3 - few TRBV6-1 CASTRGGSTDTQYF TGTGCCAGCACTAGGGGGGGGAGCACAGATACGCAGTATTTT
TRBJ2-1 TRBD2 - TRBV25-1 CASSEPTSGLGDEQFF TGTGCCAGCTCCGAGCCGACTAGCGGCCTGGGGGATGAGCAGTTCTTC
TRBJ2-5 - many TRBV3-1 CASSQDGLRIETQYF TGTGCCAGCAGCCAAGACGGACTACGGATCGAGACCCAGTACTTC
TRBJ2-5 - many TRBV15 CATSRDRGGTQYF TGTGCCACCAGCAGAGACAGGGGCGGGACCCAGTACTTC
TRBJ2-2 TRBD2 few TRBV27 CASSLLADTGELFF TGTGCCAGCAGTTTGCTAGCGGACACCGGGGAGCTGTTTTTT
TRBJ2-5 - - TRBV20-1 CSARKIGVQETQYF TGCAGTGCTAGAAAGATAGGTGTTCAGGAGACCCAGTACTTC
TRBJ2-1 TRBD1 - TRBV7-9 CASSSLPRTGFINEQFF TGTGCCAGCAGCTCTTTACCCCGGACAGGGTTTATCAATGAGCAGTTCTTC
TRBJ2-1 - few TRBV11-3 CASSLDPGRPQFF TGTGCCAGCAGCTTAGATCCGGGCAGGCCTCAGTTCTTC
TRBJ2-7 - - TRBV5-1 CASSLEYGYEQYF TGCGCCAGCAGCTTGGAATATGGCTACGAGCAGTACTTC
TRBJ1-4 - - TRBV7-9 CASSFLISSTNEKLFF TGTGCCAGCAGCTTTTTGATTTCCTCCACTAATGAAAAACTGTTTTTT
TRBJ2-3 TRBD1 - TRBV28 CASSYSRQGDTQYF TGTGCCAGCAGTTACTCCCGACAGGGAGATACGCAGTATTTT
TRBJ2-5 - few TRBV30 CAWSEGTAETQYF TGTGCCTGGAGTGAAGGGACGGCGGAGACCCAGTACTTC
TRBJ2-2 - few TRBV6-5 CASSSTGRSTGELFF TGTGCCAGTAGTTCGACGGGACGGAGCACCGGGGAGCTGTTTTTT
TRBJ2-3 TRBD1 few TRBV12-3/TRBV12-4 CASSPGQGRADTQYF TGTGCCAGCAGCCCGGGACAGGGGCGAGCAGATACGCAGTATTTT
TRBJ1-3 - - TRBV3-1 CATGRFSGNTIYF TGTGCCACCGGACGGTTCTCTGGAAACACCATATATTTT
TRBJ2-7 - many TRBV7-2 CASSLGRGRGSYEQYF TGTGCCAGCAGCTTAGGGAGGGGGCGCGGGTCCTACGAGCAGTACTTC
TRBJ1-2 - - TRBV10-3 CAIGVSADGYTF TGTGCCATCGGAGTCTCGGCAGATGGCTACACCTTC
TRBJ1-1 - many TRBV19 CASSIDPKGGNTEAFF TGTGCCAGTAGTATAGATCCAAAGGGCGGGAACACTGAAGCTTTCTTT
TRBJ2-4 - many TRBV6-1 CASTYPGLAKNIQYF TGTGCCAGCACCTACCCGGGGTTAGCCAAAAACATTCAGTACTTC
TRBJ2-7 - few TRBV10-3 CAISDQEGDPYEQYF TGTGCCATCAGTGACCAGGAAGGGGACCCCTACGAGCAGTACTTC
TRBJ1-2 - - TRBV30 CAWTRTPYGYTF TGTGCCTGGACCCGGACCCCCTATGGCTACACCTTC